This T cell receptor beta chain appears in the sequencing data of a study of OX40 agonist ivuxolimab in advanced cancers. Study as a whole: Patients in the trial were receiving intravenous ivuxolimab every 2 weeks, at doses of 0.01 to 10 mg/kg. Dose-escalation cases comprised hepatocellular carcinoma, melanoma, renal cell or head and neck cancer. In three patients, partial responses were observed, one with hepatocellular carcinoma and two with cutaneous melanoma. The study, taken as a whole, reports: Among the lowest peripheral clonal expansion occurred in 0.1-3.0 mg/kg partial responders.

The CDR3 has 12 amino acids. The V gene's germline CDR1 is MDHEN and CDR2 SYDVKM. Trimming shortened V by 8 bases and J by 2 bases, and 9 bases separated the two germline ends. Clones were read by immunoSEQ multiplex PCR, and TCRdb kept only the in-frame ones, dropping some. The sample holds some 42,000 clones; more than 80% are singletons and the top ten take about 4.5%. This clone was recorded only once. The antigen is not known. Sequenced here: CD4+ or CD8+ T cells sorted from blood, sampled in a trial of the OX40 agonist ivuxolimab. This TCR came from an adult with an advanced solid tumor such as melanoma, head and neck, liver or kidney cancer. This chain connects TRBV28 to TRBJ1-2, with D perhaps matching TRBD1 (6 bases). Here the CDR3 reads CASGGGNYGYTF. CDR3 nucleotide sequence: TGTGCCAGCGGAGGGGGAAACTATGGCTACACCTTC.